These 5 T cell receptor beta chains originate from one sample sequenced in a study of blood T cell repertoires in COVID-19. Sequencing used immunoSEQ multiplex PCR; TCRdb keeps in-frame clones, though not all of them. The sample carries 250,000 or so clones, 70% to 90% recorded once. Material for sequencing was PBMCs or T cells enriched from blood (not recorded which). All receptors derive from a woman between 50 and 59 years old who had been exposed to COVID-19.

V usage is TRBV3-1 (or the pseudogene TRBV3-2) and J usage is TRBJ1-3; D remains unclear. This CDR3 has 14 residues. CDR1 is LGHDT, CDR2 YNNKEL, per germline (reference sequence). V lost 4 bases, J lost 4 bases, and 11 bases lay in between. The CDR3 coding sequence is TGTGCCAGCAGCCGTCCCGGTGCAGGAAACACCATATATTTT. This translates into CASSRPGAGNTIYF.

This chain uses TRBV2 with TRBJ2-7; D is unclear. The germline CDR1 and CDR2 sequences are SNHLY and FYNNEI. CDR3 length: 15 amino acids. Trimming left V 6 bases short and J 0 bases short, with 15 bases between. CDR3: CASRRTRAFSYEQYF. In DNA form, the CDR3 reads TGTGCCAGCAGGCGAACGAGAGCCTTCTCCTACGAGCAGTACTTC.

The gene calls are TRBV10-1 and TRBJ2-3, with TRBD2 identical over 8 bases. Germline loops: CDR1 WNHNN, CDR2 SYGVQD (reference sequence). The CDR3 loop spans 16 amino acids. Trimming removed 1 base from V and 6 bases from J; junction bases left unmatched: 9. The CDR3 loop is CASSEYGSGALDTQYF. CDR3 nucleotide sequence: TGCGCCAGCAGTGAGTACGGTAGCGGGGCCTTGGATACGCAGTATTTT.

The J gene is TRBJ2-1, the V gene TRBV11-3, with D maybe TRBD1 (6 bases). Trimming removed 6 bases from V and 4 bases from J, with 13 bases in between. The CDR3 sequence is 14 residues long. CDR1 is SGHNT, CDR2 YENEEA, per germline. The DNA for the CDR3 is TGTGCCAGCAGTTCGACAGGAGTTTACAATGAGCAGTTCTTC. Residues: CASSSTGVYNEQFF.

V is TRBV5-8 and J is TRBJ1-5; D gene uncertain. V was cut by 2 bases and J by 5 bases, with 11 bases left in between. The CDR3 runs to 14 residues. CDR1 and CDR2 (germline): SGHTS, YDEGEE. CDR3: CASSFRGQDQPQHF. The CDR3 DNA sequence: TGTGCCAGCAGCTTCCGAGGGCAGGATCAGCCCCAGCATTTT. Full variable domain (outside the CDR3, taken from reference TRBV5-8 and TRBJ1-5): EAGVTQSPTHLIKTRGQQATLRCSPISGHTSVYWYQQALGLGLQFLLWYDEGEERNRGNFPPRFSGRQFPNYSSELNVNALELEDSALYLCASSFRGQDQPQHFGDGTRLSIL.